The T cell receptor beta chain under discussion was sequenced for a study of tumor-infiltrating lymphocytes in primary liver carcinoma. Overall study: Those enrolled were patients of both sexes, who were aged 30 to 69 years. These were node-negative, non-metastatic T1-T3 tumors of roughly 4 to 10 cm.

Study conclusions and caveats: Overlap between tumor regions exceeded overlap of tumor with adjacent tissue or blood.

This clonotype was picked up one time. Its antigen is unknown. Priming with a constant-region primer yielded TCR beta cDNA from 400 to 550 ng total RNA. Three nested multiplex PCR rounds, a slightly modified ARM-PCR, produced the libraries for TCR beta. TCRdb fed the multiplex PCR reads into MiXCR, producing one record per CDR3 protein. The sample has about 310,000 distinct CDR3 sequences; roughly three fifths are singletons. Blood RNA came from unsorted whole blood; germline DNA was also extracted. The patients carried chronic HBV infection and had received no treatment. The sequencing sample was made of peripheral blood. The TCR comes from a woman between 25 and 40 years old with primary liver carcinoma and hepatitis B virus infection.

CDR3 DNA sequence: TGCAGCGTTATCCATTGGGGGGGCGGCTACACCTTC. It encodes CSVIHWGGGYTF. The V call is TRBV29-1, the J call TRBJ1-2; D might be TRBD1 (6 bases). Germline V lookup: CDR1 SQVTM, CDR2 ANQGSEA. The CDR3 extends over 12 amino acids. V lost 5 bases to trimming and J lost 8 bases, with 15 bases between them.